This T cell receptor beta chain was identified during a study of blood T cells in healthy people across ages. Per sample, no less than 5 micrograms of total RNA were extracted. Germline V gene data show CDR1 as DFQATT and CDR2 as SNEGSKA (reference sequence). The CDR3 contains 17 residues. Trimming at V came to 1 base and at J to 2 bases, leaving 12 bases not matched to a gene. Sample-barcoded 5' priming and a J-beta primer mix drove a second PCR of about 6 to 12 cycles. Sequencing of every sample gave 3 million or more CDR3-containing paired-end reads. TCRdb re-derived calls from the 5' RACE reads in MiXCR, one entry per CDR3 protein. Of hundreds of thousands of distinct CDR3 sequences in the sample, more than 25% were seen once. This clonotype has more than one count but fewer than ten.

Specimen: blood. The chain employs TRBV20-1 and TRBJ1-1; TRBD1 agrees at 8 bases. The receptor was isolated from a woman aged 80 or over in good health. This CDR3 is CSARVPQGAAANTEAFF. DNA of the CDR3: TGCAGTGCTAGAGTACCGCAGGGGGCTGCGGCAAACACTGAAGCTTTCTTT.